This passage covers 24 T cell receptor beta chains from one sample sequenced in a study of esophageal squamous cell carcinoma under preoperative chemotherapy (dated by TCRdb to the late 2010s). Libraries were built with PCR. Sequencer: HiSeq X Ten. The public reads were quality trimmed at Q25 with fastp and then assembled into clones with MiXCR by TCRdb, keeping productive beta chains. Rows are unified per CDR3 protein, each entry keeping the most common DNA and genes. In all, the sample holds some 18,000 distinct CDR3 sequences, and approximately 44% of those were seen once. Roughly 32% of the sample rests with the top ten. The intended sense of this specimen's time point label: after preoperative PTX-NDP chemotherapy. This sample was obtained from a patient given preoperative chemotherapy. These receptors were taken from a human donor with esophageal squamous cell carcinoma. The donor label of this sample is uncertain.

The V gene is TRBV27, the J gene TRBJ2-3; TRBD2 aligns across 8 bases. Per the germline V gene, CDR1 is MNHEY and CDR2 is SMNVEV (reference sequence). The CDR3 spans 16 residues. V trimming: 8 bases; J trimming: 12 bases; junction bases outside the gene matches: 22. The DNA of the CDR3 is TGTGCCAGCGGGGGGAGCGGGGGCGGGGACCCAGAGACCCAGTATTTT. This translates into CASGGSGGGDPETQYF.

The V call is TRBV6-5, the J call TRBJ2-7; TRBD2 agrees at 7 bases. V gave up 6 bases and J gave up 2 bases; unmatched junction bases: 16. From germline, CDR1 is MNHEY and CDR2 SVGAGI. This CDR3 spans 17 amino acids. The CDR3 here is CASSVNTLAEIPYEQYF. The CDR3 coding sequence is TGTGCCAGCAGCGTGAATACCCTAGCGGAAATCCCCTACGAGCAGTACTTC.

This clonotype occurred a few times. The chain joins TRBV12-3 or TRBV12-4 to TRBJ2-1; a weak D match, TRBD2 (5 bases). With 5 bases removed from V and 6 bases from J, the gap between germline ends came to 17 bases. The CDR3 has 15 amino acids. CDR3 region: CASSDRELRVNEQFF. CDR3 nucleotide sequence: TGTGCCAGCAGTGATCGGGAACTGAGAGTCAATGAGCAGTTCTTC.

This clonotype was seen a few times. This may come from a read error, since a much larger clone is one base off. This sequence joins TRBV27 and TRBJ2-5; 9 nucleotides match TRBD2. The germline CDR1 and CDR2 sequences are MNHEY and SMNVEV (reference sequence). The V and J ends lost 7 bases and 11 bases, in that order; junction bases with no gene match: 17. CDR3 length equals 15 residues. The CDR3 region has the DNA TGTGCCAGCACCCTTAATCCGACTAGCGGCGTTGAGCAGTACTTC. The encoded protein is CASTLNPTSGVEQYF.

V usage is TRBV7-3 and J usage is TRBJ2-2, with TRBD2 matching over 11 bases. Trimming removed 0 bases from V and 5 bases from J; junction bases left unmatched: 8. The CDR3 totals 18 residues. CDR1 SGHTA and CDR2 FQGTGA come from the germline V gene. CDR3 nucleotide sequence: TGTGCCAGCAGCTTAACAACTAGCGGGAGAATCCGGACCGGGGAGCTGTTTTTT. It encodes CASSLTTSGRIRTGELFF. Complete variable domain (other parts from reference TRBV7-3 and TRBJ2-2): GAGVSQTPSNKVTEKGKYVELRCDPISGHTALYWYRQSLGQGPEFLIYFQGTGAADDSGLPNDRFFAVRPEGSVSTLKIQRTERGDSAVYLCASSLTTSGRIRTGELFFGEGSRLTVL.

In nucleotides, the CDR3 is TGTGCCAGCTCACCACGGGTGGGAGGGAACACAGATACGCAGTATTTT. Its protein product is CASSPRVGGNTDTQYF. V gene TRBV18 combines with J gene TRBJ2-3, with 7 positions matching TRBD2. Germline CDR1 is KGHSH and CDR2 is LQKENI. CDR3 length: 16 amino acids. J lost 2 bases, V lost 1 base, and 6 bases had no gene match.

This clonotype ranks as medium-sized (0.01 to 0.1%). CDR3 amino acids: CASSLTSGRGEQFF. As DNA, the CDR3 is TGTGCCAGCAGCTTAACTAGCGGGAGAGGAGAGCAGTTCTTC. The rearrangement uses TRBV7-3 and TRBJ2-1; 9 bases are shared with TRBD2. Germline V gene data show CDR1 as SGHTA and CDR2 as FQGTGA. Trimming took 0 bases from V and 10 from J; bases not matched to a gene: 4. CDR3 length: 14 residues.

This clonotype was counted at least ten times. The chain combines TRBV10-3 with TRBJ2-1, with 9 bases that match TRBD2. Trimming removed 2 bases from V and 13 bases from J; junction bases left unmatched: 6. The germline V gene has CDR1 ENHRY and CDR2 SYGVKD. CDR3 length equals 13 residues. CDR3 in amino acids: CAISELREGTQFF. CDR3 in DNA: TGTGCCATCAGTGAGCTGCGGGAGGGCACTCAGTTCTTC.

The chain employs TRBV12-3 or TRBV12-4 and TRBJ2-1; tentatively, D is TRBD2 (5 bases). The ends were cut back, 4 bases at V and 6 bases at J, with 10 bases in the middle. This CDR3 region has 13 residues. CDR3 protein: CASSSLDRNEQFF. In nucleotides, the CDR3 is TGTGCCAGCAGTTCACTAGATCGCAATGAGCAGTTCTTC.

About this clonotype itself: The germline gene is not matched at one end of the junction; a read error may be the cause. V gene TRBV7-2 combines with J gene TRBJ2-3, with TRBD1 matching over 9 bases. Germline V gene lookup returns CDR1 SGHTA and CDR2 FQGNSA. The CDR3 covers 16 residues. DNA of the CDR3: TGTGCCAGCAGCGCACGACAGGGGGGGGCCACAAACATTCAGTACTTT. Protein product: CASSARQGGATNIQYF.

Notes on this clonotype: At one of its ends the junction is not consistent with the germline gene, which may arise from a read error. The V gene is TRBV7-3, the J gene TRBJ2-3, with D perhaps TRBD2 (5 bases). Germline loops: CDR1 SGHTA, CDR2 FQGTGA. The CDR3 contains 14 residues. CDR3 coding DNA: TGTGCGAGCAGCGCGGGCCGTGAGGAAGATACCCAGTACTTT. Residues: CASSAGREEDTQYF.

The chain joins TRBV7-6 to TRBJ2-4; the D is unclear. CDR3 size: 15 residues. CDR1 SGHVS and CDR2 FNYEAQ come from the germline V gene. V lost 4 bases, J lost 13 bases, and 23 bases lay in between. The CDR3 loop reads CASSSELLAKDTQYF. In DNA form, the CDR3 reads TGTGCCAGCAGCTCGGAGCTGTTAGCCAAAGACACGCAGTACTTC.

This clonotype is labeled medium-sized. J is TRBJ2-1 and V is TRBV7-3; 9 positions match TRBD2. Germline V gene sequence: CDR1 SGHTA, CDR2 FQGTGA. The CDR3 covers 16 residues. V lost 5 bases to trimming and J lost 2 bases; unmatched junction nucleotides: 7. The CDR3 DNA reads as TGTGCCAGCAGCCCAATAGCGGGAGTAACCTACAATGAGCAGTTCTTC. Its protein is CASSPIAGVTYNEQFF.

This sequence joins TRBV6-1 and TRBJ2-7, with 9 bases that match TRBD1. Germline CDR1 MNHNS, CDR2 SASEGT. There are 16 residues in the CDR3. V shed 6 bases, J shed 6 bases, and the junction held 15 bases outside the gene matches. The CDR3 DNA sequence: TGTGCCAGCAGCAAAGGGGGACAGGGCAAGGCGGGCGAGCAGTACTTC. It codes for CASSKGGQGKAGEQYF.

This clonotype has just one count. One end of the junction does not line up with germline, which may come from a read error. DNA for the CDR3: TGTGCCGTGATCGGGAGCCGAGACGAAGATACGCAGTATTTC. Its protein product is CAVIGSRDEDTQYF. The V call is TRBV10-3, the J call TRBJ2-3, with a weak D call TRBD2 (6 bases). CDR3 length equals 14 residues. CDR1 and CDR2 from the germline V gene are ENHRY and SYGVKD.

This CDR3 reads CASSPAGLGGKNTQYF. For the CDR3, the DNA is TGTGCCAGCAGCCCCGCGGGGCTGGGGGGCAAAAACACGCAGTATTTT. The V and J genes are TRBV7-9 and TRBJ2-3; D possibly matches TRBD1 or TRBD2 (6 bases each). The CDR3 contains 16 residues. Germline CDR1 reads SEHNR; CDR2 reads FQNEAQ (reference sequence). Trimming cost V 5 bases and J 9 bases, with 24 bases left between them.

CDR3 residues: CATSGTSPGELFF. DNA of the CDR3: TGTGCTACCTCCGGGACTAGCCCCGGGGAGCTGTTTTTT. V gene TRBV12-5 combines with J gene TRBJ2-2; TRBD2 aligns across 9 bases. In germline, CDR1 is LGHNT, CDR2 FRNRAP. The junction had 6 bases not matched to a gene; V was cut back by 10 bases and J by 6 bases. This CDR3 region has 13 residues.

This chain links TRBV27 with TRBJ2-3, with 8 bases fitting TRBD2. This CDR3 has 14 residues. Germline CDR1 MNHEY, CDR2 SMNVEV (reference sequence). The CDR3 region is CAGSGGGALVPQYF. Here the CDR3 DNA reads TGTGCGGGGAGCGGGGGAGGTGCCCTAGTCCCGCAGTATTTT.

In its sample, this clonotype was seen a few times. The gene calls are TRBV12-3 or TRBV12-4 and TRBJ2-7; D is unresolved. V shed 2 bases and J shed 2 bases, with 1 base lying between them. The CDR3 is 11 residues long. The CDR3 sequence is CASSLTYEQYF. The CDR3 region has the DNA TGTGCCAGCAGTTTAACCTACGAGCAGTACTTC.

This clonotype was found a few times. This chain uses TRBV27 with TRBJ2-1; D uncertain. Near its end, the DNA agrees better with TRBJ2-7, so the J call may be wrong. In germline, CDR1 is MNHEY, CDR2 SMNVEV (reference sequence). The CDR3 contains 17 residues. The CDR3 here is CASSPRLYGMKAYEQYF. In nucleotides, the CDR3 is TGTGCCAGCAGTCCCCGATTATATGGTATGAAAGCTTACGAGCAGTACTTC.

As for this clonotype: Here the CDR3 omits its conserved ending phenylalanine or tryptophan, so a read error is the likely source. The limits of the CDR3 on the DNA are not certain, so only TCRdb's listed CDR3 is given. This chain connects TRBV7-8 to TRBJ2-5; no check of the table's D call, TRBD2, against the DNA was made. In germline, CDR1 is SGHVS, CDR2 FQNEAQ. The CDR3 comprises 14 residues, both ends counted. The chain's CDR3 is CASSSTTTKATRHS.

This clonotype has at least ten counts. V gene TRBV6-1 combines with J gene TRBJ2-1; 7 bases are a match to TRBD2. Germline V gene data show CDR1 as MNHNS and CDR2 as SASEGT. This CDR3 spans 14 amino acids. J gave up 4 bases and V 6 bases, and 6 bases lay outside the gene matches. The CDR3 bases are TGTGCCAGCAGGGGGAGGGCGGGGTACAATGAGCAGTTCTTC. Translation gives CASRGRAGYNEQFF.

This clonotype was picked up many times. The chain combines TRBV19 with TRBJ2-1; D uncertain. V gave up 4 bases and J gave up 10 bases, with 11 bases separating them. This CDR3 spans 12 amino acids. Germline values: CDR1 LNHDA, CDR2 SQIVND (reference sequence). The CDR3 loop is CASSTTRSEQFF. For the CDR3, the DNA is TGTGCCAGTAGTACGACGAGGAGCGAGCAGTTCTTC.

This clonotype is medium-sized. This rearrangement joins TRBV7-3 to TRBJ2-1, with a weak D call TRBD2 (7 bases). V lost 2 bases and J 9 bases, leaving 23 bases between the germline ends. The CDR3 has 17 residues. Germline assignment: CDR1 SGHTA and CDR2 FQGTGA. The CDR3 region has the DNA TGTGCCAGCAGCTTAGTGGGTAGAGGGGGAGGGCGGGGTGAGCAGTTCTTC. Translating it yields CASSLVGRGGGRGEQFF.